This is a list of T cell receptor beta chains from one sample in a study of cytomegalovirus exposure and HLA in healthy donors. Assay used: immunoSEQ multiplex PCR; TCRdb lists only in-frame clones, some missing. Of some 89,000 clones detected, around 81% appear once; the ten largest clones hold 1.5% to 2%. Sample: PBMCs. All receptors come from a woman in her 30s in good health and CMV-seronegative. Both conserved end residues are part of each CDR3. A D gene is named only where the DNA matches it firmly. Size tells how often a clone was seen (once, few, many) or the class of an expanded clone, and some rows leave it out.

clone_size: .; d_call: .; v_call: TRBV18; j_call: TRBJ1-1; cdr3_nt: TGTGCCAGCTCACCCCAGGGGACGTTCACTGAAGCTTTCTTT; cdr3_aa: CASSPQGTFTEAFF
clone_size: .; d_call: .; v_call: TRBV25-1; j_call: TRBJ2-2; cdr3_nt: TGTGCCAGCAGTGAAACAGGGGGGGGCCGGACCGGGGAGCTGTTTTTT; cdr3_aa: CASSETGGGRTGELFF
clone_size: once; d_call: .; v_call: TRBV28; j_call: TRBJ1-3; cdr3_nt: TGTGCCAGCAGTCGACAGACTGGAAACACCATATATTTT; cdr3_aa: CASSRQTGNTIYF
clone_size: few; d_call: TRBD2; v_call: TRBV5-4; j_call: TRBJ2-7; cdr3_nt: TGTGCCAGCAGCTTGGAACTAGCGGGAGGTTACGAGCAGTACTTC; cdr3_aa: CASSLELAGGYEQYF
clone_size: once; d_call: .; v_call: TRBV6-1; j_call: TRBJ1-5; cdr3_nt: TGTGCCAGCAGTGAGAGGGCAAATCAGCCCCAGCATTTT; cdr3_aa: CASSERANQPQHF
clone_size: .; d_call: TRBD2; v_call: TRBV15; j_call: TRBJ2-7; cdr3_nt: TGTGCCACCAGCAGCGGCGGGAGCTCCTACGAGCAGTACTTC; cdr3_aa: CATSSGGSSYEQYF
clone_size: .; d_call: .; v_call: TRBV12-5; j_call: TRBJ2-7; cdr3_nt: TGTGCTAGTGGTCAGACAGTCTACGAGCAGTACTTC; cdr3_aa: CASGQTVYEQYF
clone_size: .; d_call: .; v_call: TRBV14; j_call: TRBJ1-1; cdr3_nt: TGTGCCAGCAGCCAAGGTTTTTGGAGGTCGGGATATTCGGGGTCTGCTGAAGCTTTCTTT; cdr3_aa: CASSQGFWRSGYSGSAEAFF
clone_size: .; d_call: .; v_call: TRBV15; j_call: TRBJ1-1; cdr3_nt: TGTGCCACCAGCAGAGACGGAAGGAGGGATGAAGCTTTCTTT; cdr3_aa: CATSRDGRRDEAFF
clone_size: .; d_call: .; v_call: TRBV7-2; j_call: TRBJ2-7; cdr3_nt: TGTGCCAGCAGCTCTTCGACAGTTCAAAGCTTCTACGAGCAGTACTTC; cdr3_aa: CASSSSTVQSFYEQYF
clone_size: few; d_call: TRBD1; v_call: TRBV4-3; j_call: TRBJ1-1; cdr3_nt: TGCGCCAGCAGCAGGACAGGAGCCGCCCTAACTGAAGCTTTCTTT; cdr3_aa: CASSRTGAALTEAFF
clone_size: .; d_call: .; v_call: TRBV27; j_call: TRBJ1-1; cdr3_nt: TGTGCCAGCAGTCTGACAGTGCTGGGGAACACTGAAGCTTTCTTT; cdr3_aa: CASSLTVLGNTEAFF
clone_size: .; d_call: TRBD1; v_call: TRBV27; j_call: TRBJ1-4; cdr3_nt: TGTGCCAGCAGGGGACAGCTTAATGAAAAACTGTTTTTT; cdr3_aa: CASRGQLNEKLFF
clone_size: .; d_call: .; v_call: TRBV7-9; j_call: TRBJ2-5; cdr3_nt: TGTGCCAGCAGCTCACCGCAGGGGAACGTCCAAGAGACCCAGTACTTC; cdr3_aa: CASSSPQGNVQETQYF
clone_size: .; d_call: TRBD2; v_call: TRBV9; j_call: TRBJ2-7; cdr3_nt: TGTGCCAGCAGCGCGGGACTAGCGGGAGACGAGCAGTACTTC; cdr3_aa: CASSAGLAGDEQYF
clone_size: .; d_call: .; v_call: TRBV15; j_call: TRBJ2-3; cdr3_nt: TGTGCCACCAGCAGAAGATGGAGCGGAACCCTCACAGATACGCAGTATTTT; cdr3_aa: CATSRRWSGTLTDTQYF
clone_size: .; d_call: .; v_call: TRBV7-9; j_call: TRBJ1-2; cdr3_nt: TGTGCCAGCAGCCAAGCCGGGGGAGGCTATGGCTACACCTTC; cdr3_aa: CASSQAGGGYGYTF
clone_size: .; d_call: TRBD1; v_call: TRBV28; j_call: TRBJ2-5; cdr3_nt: TGTGCCAGCAGCCCGGGACAGCGGCAAGAGACCCAGTACTTC; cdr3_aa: CASSPGQRQETQYF
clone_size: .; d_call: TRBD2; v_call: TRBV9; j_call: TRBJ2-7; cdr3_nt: TGTGCCAGCAGCGCCCCGGGGGGGGGTTCGGTCGAGCAGTACTTC; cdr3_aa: CASSAPGGGSVEQYF
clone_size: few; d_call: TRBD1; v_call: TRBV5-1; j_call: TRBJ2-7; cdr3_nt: TGCGCCAGCAGCTCATATTCAACAGGGGCCTACGAGCAGTACTTC; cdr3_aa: CASSSYSTGAYEQYF
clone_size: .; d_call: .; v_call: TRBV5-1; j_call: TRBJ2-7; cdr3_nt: TGCGCCAGCAGCTTGATCCCTAGCGAAGACGAGCAGTACTTC; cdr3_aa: CASSLIPSEDEQYF
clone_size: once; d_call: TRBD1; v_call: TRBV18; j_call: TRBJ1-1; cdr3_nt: TGTGCCAGCTCACCACTTCCACTCCAAAGCAGGGGGAAGAACACTGAAGCTTTCTTT; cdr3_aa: CASSPLPLQSRGKNTEAFF
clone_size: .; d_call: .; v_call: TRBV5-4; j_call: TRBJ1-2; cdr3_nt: TGTGCCAGCAGCTTGGGGCCCGGGACTCCTAACTATGGCTACACCTTC; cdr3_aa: CASSLGPGTPNYGYTF
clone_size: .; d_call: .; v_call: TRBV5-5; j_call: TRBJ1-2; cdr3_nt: TGTGCCAGCAGCCGGGACTTCTATGGCTACACCTTC; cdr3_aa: CASSRDFYGYTF
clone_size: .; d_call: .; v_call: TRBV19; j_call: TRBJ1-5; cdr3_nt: TGTGCCAGTAGATCAGTGGGGGCCCTCACCGGCAATCAGCCCCAGCATTTT; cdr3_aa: CASRSVGALTGNQPQHF
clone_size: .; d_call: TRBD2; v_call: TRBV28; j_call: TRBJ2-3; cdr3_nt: TGTGCCAGCAACCTAATAGCGGGAGGTTTCCGTGGCACAGATACGCAGTATTTT; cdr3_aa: CASNLIAGGFRGTDTQYF
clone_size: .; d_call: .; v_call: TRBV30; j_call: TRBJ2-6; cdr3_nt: TGTGCCTGGAGCCCCCTAGGGGGCTCTGGGGCCAACGTCCTGACTTTC; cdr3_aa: CAWSPLGGSGANVLTF
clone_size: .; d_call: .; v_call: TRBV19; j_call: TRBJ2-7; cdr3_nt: TGTGCCAGTAATCCTGGGCTTTCCTACGAGCAGTACTTC; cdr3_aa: CASNPGLSYEQYF